The 17 T cell receptor beta chains reported below all come from one sample, sequenced in a study of T cell repertoires in cytomegalovirus infection. Via MiXCR, TCRdb re-called the reads, giving one row per CDR3 protein. The sample consists of nearly 450,000 distinct CDR3 sequences, roughly a third of them appearing once. Sequenced input: PBMCs. The receptor set was obtained from a human donor in good health (CMV status not recorded). Some clones in this sample may be carry-over from other donors' samples.

Worth noting for this clonotype: Mismatch with germline at one junction end may stem from a read error. This chain uses TRBV2 with TRBJ1-5; 7 bases are a match to TRBD1. The CDR3 sequence is 15 residues long. Looked up from germline, CDR1 is SNHLY and CDR2 is FYNNEI. The DNA of the CDR3 is TGTGCCAGCAGAATTACCGGGACAGATAATCAGTCCCAGCATTTT. It encodes CASRITGTDNQSQHF.

The CDR3 is CSARGQGAEAFF. CDR3 coding DNA: TGCAGTGCTAGAGGACAGGGTGCTGAAGCTTTCTTT. The V call is TRBV20-1, the J call TRBJ1-1; 7 bases are a match to TRBD1. Losses at the gene ends were 1 base for V and 6 bases for J; bases not matched to a gene: 2. Germline lookup yields CDR1 DFQATT and CDR2 SNEGSKA (reference sequence). The CDR3 consists of 12 residues.

In the case of this clonotype: This may be a read error, as it is one base from a much larger clone. This chain joins TRBV7-2 and TRBJ2-3, with 8 bases fitting TRBD2. Germline-derived CDR1 and CDR2 are SGHTA and FQGNSA. The CDR3 sequence is 12 residues long. CDR3 sequence (DNA): TGTGCCAGTGCCGGGGGGGGAGATACGAAGTATTTT. Translating it yields CASAGGGDTKYF.

The chain employs TRBV7-2 and TRBJ1-1; possible D gene TRBD1, 5 bases. The V gene lost 10 bases and the J gene lost 0 bases, with 15 bases spanning the gap. CDR3 length equals 14 residues. CDR1 is SGHTA, CDR2 FQGNSA, per germline. CDR3 DNA: TGTGCCAACAAACAGGACCAAATGAACACTGAAGCTTTCTTT. Translated, it gives CANKQDQMNTEAFF.

The chain carries TRBV6-2 or TRBV6-3 and TRBJ2-7; tentative D call: TRBD1 (5 bases). Trimming took 6 bases from V and 3 from J, leaving 12 bases between them. Looked up from germline, CDR1 is MNHEY and CDR2 is SVGEGT. CDR3 size: 13 residues. Here the CDR3 reads CASSPREVYEQYF. The CDR3 nucleotides read TGTGCCAGCAGCCCCAGGGAAGTCTACGAGCAGTACTTC.

This clonotype has only a few counts. The CDR3 loop reads CASSLDPRVNEKLFF. DNA for the CDR3: TGTGCCAGCAGCTTAGACCCCAGGGTGAACGAAAAACTGTTTTTT. The genes are TRBV7-2 and TRBJ1-4; possible D gene TRBD1, 5 bases. Germline CDR1 reads SGHTA; CDR2 reads FQGNSA. V lost 1 base to trimming and J lost 8 bases, with 14 bases between them. The CDR3 loop spans 15 amino acids.

This clonotype was observed a few times. V usage is TRBV28 and J usage is TRBJ1-2, with unresolved D. V gave up 5 bases and J gave up 9 bases, with 16 bases separating them. The germline V gene encodes CDR1 MDHEN and CDR2 SYDVKM. The CDR3 contains 13 residues. The CDR3: CASSPHDNLRYTF. The DNA for the CDR3 is TGTGCCAGCAGTCCCCATGACAACTTACGCTACACCTTC.

The genes are TRBV6-1 and TRBJ1-4; 11 nucleotides align to TRBD1. The germline V gene has CDR1 MNHNS and CDR2 SASEGT. This CDR3 comprises 18 residues. V trimming: 6 bases; J trimming: 7 bases; junction bases outside the gene matches: 16. CDR3 amino acids: CASSSGRTGGAFGEKLFF. The CDR3 nucleotides are TGTGCCAGCAGCTCAGGGAGGACAGGGGGCGCCTTTGGTGAAAAACTGTTTTTT.

This clonotype was seen many times. CDR3 sequence (DNA): TGTGCCAGCAGCTTACTACCTAGAGGGACGGAGACCCAGTACTTC. Amino acids: CASSLLPRGTETQYF. V usage is TRBV7-6 and J usage is TRBJ2-5; D might be TRBD1 or TRBD2, each matching 5 bases. The CDR3 runs to 15 residues. V lost 2 bases and J lost 5, with 15 bases in between. From germline, CDR1 is SGHVS and CDR2 FNYEAQ.

The rearrangement links TRBV4-2 to TRBJ2-1; 15 positions match TRBD2. This CDR3 comprises 17 residues. Germline lookup yields CDR1 LGHNA and CDR2 YNFKEQ. Trimming at V came to 1 base and at J to 5 bases, leaving 3 bases not matched to a gene. The CDR3 protein is CASSQVRTSGGDNEQFF. The CDR3 DNA follows: TGTGCCAGCAGCCAAGTAAGGACTAGCGGGGGGGACAATGAGCAGTTCTTC.

Remarks on this clonotype: The junction shows a germline mismatch at one end, possibly a read error. The V gene is TRBV6-4, the J gene TRBJ1-5; D not certain. The CDR3 runs to 13 residues. Germline V gives CDR1 MRHNA, CDR2 SNTAGT. In DNA, the CDR3 is TGTGCCAGCAGTTTTAAGGGCAATCAGCCCCATCATTTT. The encoded protein is CASSFKGNQPHHF.

The rearrangement uses TRBV3-1 and TRBJ2-7, with a tentative D call TRBD1 (6 bases). The germline gives CDR1 LGHDT, CDR2 YNNKEL (reference sequence). This CDR3 spans 14 amino acids. V was pared by 7 bases and J by 0 bases, with 13 bases between. The CDR3: CASTRGLDSYEQYF. CDR3 sequence (DNA): TGTGCCAGCACCAGGGGCCTAGACTCCTACGAGCAGTACTTC.

This clonotype was found a few times. V and J are TRBV23-1 and TRBJ2-4; D perhaps matches TRBD2 (6 bases). TRBV23-1 is known as an ORF, though its function is uncertain. This CDR3 is built from 21 residues. With 0 bases removed from V and 0 bases from J, the gap between germline ends came to 24 bases. This chain's CDR3 is CASSQSGGTAPHTLAKNIQYF. The CDR3 nucleotides read TGCGCCAGCAGTCAATCCGGGGGTACAGCACCTCACACTCTAGCCAAAAACATTCAGTACTTC.

V gene TRBV14 combines with J gene TRBJ2-7; 10 bases agree with TRBD1. The CDR3 has 14 residues. Germline-derived CDR1 and CDR2 are SGHDN and FVKESK. V shed 2 bases and J 6 bases; nucleotides not matched to a gene: 4. The CDR3 DNA reads as TGTGCCAGCAGCCAATCCGGGACAGGGGCCGAGCAGTACTTC. It translates to CASSQSGTGAEQYF.

This chain uses TRBV7-2 with TRBJ1-5; D is undetermined. The germline V gene has CDR1 SGHTA and CDR2 FQGNSA. This CDR3 spans 14 amino acids. Trimming shortened V by 5 bases and J by 2 bases, and 10 bases separated the two germline ends. The CDR3 nucleotides read TGTGCCAGCAGCGTGAGGGCCGGCAATCAGCCCCAGCATTTT. It translates to CASSVRAGNQPQHF.

This clonotype has ten or more counts. The J gene is TRBJ2-7, the V gene TRBV7-2; possibly TRBD1 for D (5 bases). CDR1 and CDR2 (germline): SGHTA, FQGNSA. V was trimmed by 0 bases and J by 7 bases, leaving 13 bases between them. This CDR3 spans 14 amino acids. CDR3 sequence reads: CASSLAIGDGEQYF. The CDR3 coding sequence is TGTGCCAGCAGCTTAGCGATAGGGGATGGGGAGCAGTACTTC.

This clonotype was counted a few times. The V call is TRBV6-5, the J call TRBJ1-2; maybe TRBD1 (5 bases). Trimming pared 6 bases from V and 2 bases from J, leaving 16 bases between. Germline V gene data show CDR1 as MNHEY and CDR2 as SVGAGI. CDR3 length equals 15 residues. This CDR3 reads CASSSGTWGNYGYTF. CDR3 DNA sequence: TGTGCCAGCAGCTCCGGGACTTGGGGCAACTATGGCTACACCTTC.